This T cell receptor beta chain was obtained from a study of shared clonotypes between healthy human individuals. Genomic DNA for unsorted samples, which was extracted with the QIAamp DNA Blood Mini kit, came from around 93 million PBMCs. Study-level results: Sampling was confined to blood; repertoires within tissues likely differ.

Germline values: CDR1 MNHNS, CDR2 SASEGT. The CDR3 runs 16 residues. Trimming left V 2 bases short and J 0 bases short, with 13 bases between. Concerning this clone: What it recognizes is unknown.

Deep was the level used in running the assay. As handled by the study authors: With immunoSEQ giving junction-only sequences and no quality scores, filtering differed. Generated by immunoSEQ multiplex PCR, the TCRdb table keeps only in-frame clones and is missing some. V and J calls and clone size are copied from that table; D and trimming were computed from the DNA. The sample lists about 480,000 clones, about three quarters occurring once. Material: PBMCs. V usage is TRBV6-1 and J usage is TRBJ1-1; D uncertain. The source is a woman between 40 and 50 years old in good health. Some clones in this sample may be carry-over from other donors' samples. The CDR3 sequence is CASSENPSGLNTEAFF. The CDR3 coding sequence is TGTGCCAGCAGTGAAAACCCTTCGGGTCTGAACACTGAAGCTTTCTTT.